A selection of T cell receptor beta chains follows, all from one sample in a study of OX40 agonist ivuxolimab in advanced cancers. Assay: immunoSEQ multiplex PCR; the TCRdb copy retains only in-frame clones and omits some. The sample shows 45,000 to 60,000 clones, 70% to 80% of them seen only once. The source was CD4+ or CD8+ T cells sorted from blood, collected in a trial of the OX40 agonist ivuxolimab. The receptors were sampled from an adult with an advanced solid tumor such as melanoma, head and neck, liver or kidney cancer. Both conserved end residues are part of each CDR3. D genes are given only for firm matches.

CDR3 length	D gene	V gene	J gene	CDR3 protein
16	-	TRBV6-1	TRBJ2-7	CASSEGGTPRVYEQYF
14	-	TRBV6-6	TRBJ2-5	CASSPFASQETQYF
14	TRBD1	TRBV28	TRBJ1-4	CASSPQGFNEKLFF
14	-	TRBV5-1	TRBJ2-3	CASSFRTDTDTQYF
17	-	TRBV5-1	TRBJ2-7	CASSQGYVVQGGNEQYF
21	TRBD2	TRBV28	TRBJ2-1	CASSFAWSLAGGSSSYNEQFF
15	TRBD2	TRBV6-1	TRBJ2-2	CASSPGGGRVGELFF
13	-	TRBV2	TRBJ1-4	CASRGGGRAKLFF
15	TRBD1	TRBV6-1	TRBJ2-5	CASSVNRGWGETQYF
14	-	TRBV19	TRBJ2-5	CASSIGTAQETQYF
14	-	TRBV19	TRBJ1-1	CASSISGGNTEAFF
15	-	TRBV18	TRBJ1-6	CASSPGIEYNSPLHF
12	-	TRBV11-2	TRBJ2-7	CASSLGAYEQYF
13	-	TRBV10-3	-	CAISDSNTYEQYF
14	-	TRBV30	TRBJ1-5	CAWRADGGNQPQHF